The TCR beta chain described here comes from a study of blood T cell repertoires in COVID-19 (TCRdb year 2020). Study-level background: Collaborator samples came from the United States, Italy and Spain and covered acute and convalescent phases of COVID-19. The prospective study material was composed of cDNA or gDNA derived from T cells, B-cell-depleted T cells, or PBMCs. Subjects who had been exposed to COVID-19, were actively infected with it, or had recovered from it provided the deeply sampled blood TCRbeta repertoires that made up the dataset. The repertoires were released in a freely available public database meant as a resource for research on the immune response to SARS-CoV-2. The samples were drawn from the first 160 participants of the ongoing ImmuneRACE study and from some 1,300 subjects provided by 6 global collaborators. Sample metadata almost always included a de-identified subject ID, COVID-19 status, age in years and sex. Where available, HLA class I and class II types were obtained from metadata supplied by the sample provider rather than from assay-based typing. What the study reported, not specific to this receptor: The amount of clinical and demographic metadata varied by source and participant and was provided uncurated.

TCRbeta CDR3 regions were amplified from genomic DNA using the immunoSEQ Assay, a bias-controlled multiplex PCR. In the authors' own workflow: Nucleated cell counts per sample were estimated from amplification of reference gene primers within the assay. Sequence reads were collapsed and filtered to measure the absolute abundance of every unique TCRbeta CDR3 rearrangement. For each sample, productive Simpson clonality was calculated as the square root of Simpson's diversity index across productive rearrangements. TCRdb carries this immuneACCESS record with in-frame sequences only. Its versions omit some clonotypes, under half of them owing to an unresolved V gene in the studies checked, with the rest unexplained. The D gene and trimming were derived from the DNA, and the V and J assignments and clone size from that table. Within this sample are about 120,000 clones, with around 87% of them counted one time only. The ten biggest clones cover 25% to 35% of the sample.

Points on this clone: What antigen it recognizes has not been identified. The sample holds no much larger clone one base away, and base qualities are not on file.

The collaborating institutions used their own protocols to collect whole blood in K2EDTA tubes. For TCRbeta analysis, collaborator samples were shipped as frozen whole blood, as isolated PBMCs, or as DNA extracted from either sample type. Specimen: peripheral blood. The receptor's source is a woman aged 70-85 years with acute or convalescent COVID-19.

The CDR3 amino acid sequence is: CASSEGLAGALSTDTQYF. The nucleotide sequence reads TGTGCCAGCAGTGAAGGACTAGCGGGGGCGTTAAGCACAGATACGCAGTATTTT. The chain links TRBV6-1 with TRBJ2-3, with 12 middle bases fitting TRBD2. Germline trimming amounts to 1 base on V and 0 bases on J, with 5 as the count of junction bases outside the gene matches. Looking up the germline V gene yields CDR1 MNHNS and CDR2 SASEGT. From the cysteine up to the phenylalanine, the CDR3 has a length of 18 residues. The retained sequence is limited to the CDR3, 54 bases, with the frame set at the first base.